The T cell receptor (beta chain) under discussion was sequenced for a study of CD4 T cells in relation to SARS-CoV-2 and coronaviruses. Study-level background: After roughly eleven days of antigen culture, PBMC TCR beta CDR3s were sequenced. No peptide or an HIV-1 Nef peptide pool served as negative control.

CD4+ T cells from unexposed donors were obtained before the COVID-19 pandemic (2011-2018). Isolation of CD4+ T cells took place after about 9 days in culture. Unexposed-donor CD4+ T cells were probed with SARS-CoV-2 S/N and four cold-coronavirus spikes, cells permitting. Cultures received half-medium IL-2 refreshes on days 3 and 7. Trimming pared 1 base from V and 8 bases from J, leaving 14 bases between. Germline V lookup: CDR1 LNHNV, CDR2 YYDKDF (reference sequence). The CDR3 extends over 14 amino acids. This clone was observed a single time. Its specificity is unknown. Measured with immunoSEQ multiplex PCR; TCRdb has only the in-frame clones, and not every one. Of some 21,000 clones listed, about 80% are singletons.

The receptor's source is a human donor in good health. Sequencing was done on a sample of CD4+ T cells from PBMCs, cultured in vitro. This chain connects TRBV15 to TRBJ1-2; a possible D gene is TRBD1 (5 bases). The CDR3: CATSRGGGVHGYTF. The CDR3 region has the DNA TGTGCCACCAGCAGAGGGGGCGGGGTTCACGGCTACACCTTC.